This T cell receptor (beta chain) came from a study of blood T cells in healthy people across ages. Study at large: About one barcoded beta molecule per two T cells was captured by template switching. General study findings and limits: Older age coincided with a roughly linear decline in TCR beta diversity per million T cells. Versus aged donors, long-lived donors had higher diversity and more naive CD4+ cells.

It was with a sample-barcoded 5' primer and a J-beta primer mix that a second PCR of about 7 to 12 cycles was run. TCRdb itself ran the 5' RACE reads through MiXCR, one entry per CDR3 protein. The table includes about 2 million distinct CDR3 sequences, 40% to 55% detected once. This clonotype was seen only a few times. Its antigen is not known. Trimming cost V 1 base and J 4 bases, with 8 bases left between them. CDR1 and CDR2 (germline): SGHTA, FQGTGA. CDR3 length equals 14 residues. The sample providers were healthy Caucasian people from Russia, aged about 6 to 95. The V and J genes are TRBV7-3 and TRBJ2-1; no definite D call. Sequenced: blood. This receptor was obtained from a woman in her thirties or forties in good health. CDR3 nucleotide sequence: TGTGCCAGCAGCTTAAGGGTGGGGTACAATGAGCAGTTCTTC. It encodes CASSLRVGYNEQFF.